The source of this T cell receptor (beta chain) is a study of untreated major depressive disorder. No major medical conditions, Axis I/II comorbidities, regular medication, or illicit drugs. Around 28 ml of blood was drawn into EDTA tubes. Thawed PBMCs underwent magnetic negative selection for CD4+ T cells. Per the germline V gene, CDR1 is SGHTA and CDR2 is FQGNSA. The CDR3 contains 13 residues. Deletions cut 1 base from V and 2 bases from J, with 6 bases between. Repertoires were generated with immunoSEQ multiplex PCR, while TCRdb's copy carries only in-frame clones and drops some. The top ten hold around 0.5% of the sample, which has about 21,000 clones, 89% seen once.

The chain carries TRBV7-2 and TRBJ2-7; no clear D gene. The receptor was isolated from a woman between 35 and 50 years old in good health. The sample comprised CD4+ T cells from PBMCs. CDR3: CASSLGDTYEQYV. The CDR3 DNA reads as TGTGCCAGCAGCTTAGGGGATACCTACGAGCAGTACGTC.